The rows below give T cell receptor beta chains drawn from one sample of a study of cytomegalovirus exposure and HLA in healthy donors. TCRdb's table, derived via immunoSEQ multiplex PCR, lists solely in-frame clones and lacks some. The sample contains 130,000 or so clones, around 90% of which appear only once. Sequenced input: PBMCs. These receptors originate from a woman between 40 and 50 years old in good health and CMV-seronegative. The CDR3 runs from the conserved cysteine through the conserved F or W. The order of the fields is CDR3 protein, CDR3 DNA, clone size, J gene, V gene, D gene. D genes are given only for firm matches. A clone size is listed for some rows: how often the clone was seen (once, few, many), or a class if it is expanded.

CASRQGTYEQYF,TGTGCCAGCCGACAGGGCACCTACGAGCAGTACTTC,-,TRBJ2-7,TRBV6-1,TRBD1
CASSPTRVGDTQYF,TGCGCCAGCAGCCCGACCCGGGTCGGTGATACGCAGTATTTT,-,TRBJ2-3,TRBV4-3,-
CASSLVAQAQNYGYTF,TGTGCCAGCAGCTTAGTGGCGCAGGCCCAAAACTATGGCTACACCTTC,-,TRBJ1-2,TRBV7-9,-
CSSSLGGTGAGEEKLFF,TGTTCCAGCAGCTTAGGGGGAACAGGGGCCGGCGAGGAAAAACTGTTTTTT,-,TRBJ1-4,TRBV7-9,TRBD1
CASSSGGGWTDTQYF,TGTGCCAGCAGCTCCGGCGGGGGGTGGACAGATACGCAGTATTTT,-,TRBJ2-3,TRBV7-9,TRBD2
CASRASGPGYTF,TGTGCCAGCAGAGCCAGCGGACCTGGCTACACCTTC,-,TRBJ1-2,TRBV9,-
CASENKGGSQAGELFF,TGTGCCAGCGAAAATAAAGGCGGGAGCCAGGCCGGGGAGCTGTTTTTT,-,TRBJ2-2,TRBV11-1,TRBD2
CASAASPLEGYTF,TGTGCCAGCGCGGCCTCCCCGTTGGAAGGCTACACCTTC,-,TRBJ1-2,TRBV6-1,-
CASSFITDSPLHF,TGTGCCAGCAGCTTTATCACGGATTCACCCCTCCACTTT,-,TRBJ1-6,TRBV7-2,-
CASSSGTSGALEQFF,TGTGCCAGCAGTTCCGGGACTAGCGGCGCCCTAGAGCAGTTCTTC,-,TRBJ2-1,TRBV6-1,TRBD2
CASSLGNDFLYEQYF,TGTGCCAGCAGCTTAGGGAACGACTTCCTTTACGAGCAGTACTTC,-,TRBJ2-7,TRBV7-9,-
CASSSAGARNEQFF,TGTGCCAGCAGTTCCGCGGGAGCCCGGAATGAGCAGTTCTTC,-,TRBJ2-1,TRBV11-3,TRBD2
CASSFPNHLQGVWQPQHF,TGCGCCAGCAGCTTCCCGAACCACTTACAGGGGGTATGGCAGCCCCAGCATTTT,-,TRBJ1-5,TRBV5-1,TRBD1
CASRLIQGAQNEQYF,TGTGCCAGCAGGCTAATACAGGGGGCGCAAAACGAGCAGTACTTC,-,TRBJ2-7,TRBV11-3,TRBD1
CASSAGTIYQPQHF,TGTGCCAGCAGTGCTGGCACAATCTATCAGCCCCAGCATTTT,-,TRBJ1-5,TRBV2,-
CSTRLLQGIDTIYF,TGTTCCACGAGGTTGCTTCAGGGTATAGACACCATATATTTT,-,TRBJ1-3,TRBV7-9,-
CASSLWGGSGETQYF,TGTGCCAGCAGCTTATGGGGCGGGAGTGGGGAGACCCAGTACTTC,-,TRBJ2-5,TRBV7-8,TRBD2
CASSRGGYGYTF,TGTGCCAGCAGCCGCGGGGGCTATGGCTACACCTTC,-,TRBJ1-2,TRBV7-8,-
CAISAGTLSYEQYF,TGTGCCATCAGCGCCGGGACACTCTCCTACGAGCAGTACTTC,-,TRBJ2-7,TRBV10-3,-
CASTSPVGLAGEQYF,TGTGCCAGCACCTCTCCGGTCGGACTAGCGGGCGAGCAGTACTTC,-,TRBJ2-7,TRBV6-5,TRBD2
CASSLWTSGSYNEQFF,TGTGCCAGCAGTTTATGGACTAGCGGGAGTTACAATGAGCAGTTCTTC,once,TRBJ2-1,TRBV28,TRBD2
CASSQDRGGRHYEQYF,TGCGCCAGCAGCCAAGATAGGGGAGGTCGACACTACGAGCAGTACTTC,few,TRBJ2-7,TRBV4-3,-
CASSYVGPREQYF,TGTGCCAGCAGTTACGTAGGCCCGAGGGAGCAGTACTTC,-,TRBJ2-7,TRBV6-6,-
CASSLGDSGYTF,TGTGCCAGCAGCTTAGGGGACTCGGGCTACACCTTC,-,TRBJ1-2,TRBV11-3,-
CASSLGQGPQETQYF,TGCGCCAGCAGCTTGGGGCAGGGCCCCCAAGAGACCCAGTACTTC,-,TRBJ2-5,TRBV5-1,-
CASSEPPLTSKQYF,TGTGCCAGCAGTGAGCCCCCCCTTACTAGCAAGCAGTACTTC,-,TRBJ2-7,TRBV2,-
CASSSSGTGGEQYF,TGTGCCAGCAGTTCCTCCGGGACAGGGGGAGAGCAGTACTTC,-,TRBJ2-7,TRBV6-5,TRBD1